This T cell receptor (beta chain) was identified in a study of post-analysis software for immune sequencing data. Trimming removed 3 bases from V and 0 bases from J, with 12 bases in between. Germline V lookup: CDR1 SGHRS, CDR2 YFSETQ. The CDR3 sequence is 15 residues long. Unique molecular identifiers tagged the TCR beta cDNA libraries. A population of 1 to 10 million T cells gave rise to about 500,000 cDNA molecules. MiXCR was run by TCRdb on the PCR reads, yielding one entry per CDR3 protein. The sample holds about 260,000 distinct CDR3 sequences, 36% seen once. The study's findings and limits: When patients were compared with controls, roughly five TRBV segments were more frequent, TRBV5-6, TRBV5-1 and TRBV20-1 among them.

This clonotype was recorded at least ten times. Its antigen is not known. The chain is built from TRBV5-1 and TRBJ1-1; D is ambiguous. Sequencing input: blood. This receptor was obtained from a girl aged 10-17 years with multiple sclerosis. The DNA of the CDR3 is TGCGCCAGCAGCTACTACAGCGGGGTGAACACTGAAGCTTTCTTT. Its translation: CASSYYSGVNTEAFF.